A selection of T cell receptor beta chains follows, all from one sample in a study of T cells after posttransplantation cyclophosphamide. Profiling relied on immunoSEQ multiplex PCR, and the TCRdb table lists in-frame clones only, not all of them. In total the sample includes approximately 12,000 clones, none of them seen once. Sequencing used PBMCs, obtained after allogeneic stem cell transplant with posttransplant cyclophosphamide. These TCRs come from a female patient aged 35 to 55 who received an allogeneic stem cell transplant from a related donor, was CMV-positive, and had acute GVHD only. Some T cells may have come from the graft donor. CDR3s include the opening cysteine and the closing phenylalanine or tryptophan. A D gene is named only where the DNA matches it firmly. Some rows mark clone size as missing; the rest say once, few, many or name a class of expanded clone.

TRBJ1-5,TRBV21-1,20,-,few,CASSHWAEGDREESNQPQHF,TGTGCCAGCAGCCACTGGGCAGAGGGGGACAGGGAGGAAAGCAATCAGCCCCAGCATTTT
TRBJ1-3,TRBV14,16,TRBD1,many,CASSQFGTGRRDTIYF,TGTGCCAGCAGCCAATTCGGGACAGGGAGACGGGACACCATATATTTT
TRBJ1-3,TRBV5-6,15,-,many,CASSLVADSGNTIYF,TGTGCCAGCAGCTTGGTGGCGGACTCTGGAAACACCATATATTTT
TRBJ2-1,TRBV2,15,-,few,CASTGVDWLYNEQFF,TGTGCCTCAACGGGAGTAGATTGGCTGTACAATGAGCAGTTCTTC
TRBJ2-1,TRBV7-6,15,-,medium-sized,CASSLEGGLGNEQFF,TGTGCCAGCAGCTTAGAGGGGGGGCTGGGCAATGAGCAGTTCTTC
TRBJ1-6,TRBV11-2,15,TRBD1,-,CASSPGTGPNSPLHF,TGTGCCAGCAGCCCGGGGACAGGTCCAAATTCACCCCTCCACTTT
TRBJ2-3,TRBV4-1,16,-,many,CASSQRAVAGRDTQYF,TGCGCCAGCAGCCAGAGGGCGGTTGCTGGAAGGGATACGCAGTATTTT
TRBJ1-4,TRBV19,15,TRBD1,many,CASSIDGQGRKKLFF,TGTGCCAGTAGTATAGATGGACAGGGTAGGAAAAAACTGTTTTTT
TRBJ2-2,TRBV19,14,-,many,CASSRGQNTGELFF,TGTGCCAGTAGTAGGGGACAGAACACCGGGGAGCTGTTTTTT
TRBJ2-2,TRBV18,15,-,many,CASSPPRAGTGELFF,TGTGCCAGCTCACCACCCCGGGCGGGCACCGGGGAGCTGTTTTTT
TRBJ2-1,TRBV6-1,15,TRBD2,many,CASAGSGGAYNEQFF,TGTGCCAGCGCCGGGAGCGGGGGGGCCTACAATGAGCAGTTCTTC
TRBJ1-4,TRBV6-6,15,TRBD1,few,CASSAQGTTNEKLFF,TGTGCCAGCAGTGCACAGGGGACAACTAATGAAAAACTGTTTTTT
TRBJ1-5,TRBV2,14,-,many,CASRGGQPNQPQHF,TGTGCCAGCAGGGGTGGACAACCGAATCAGCCCCAGCATTTT
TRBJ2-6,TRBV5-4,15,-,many,CASSPARSGANVLTF,TGTGCCAGCAGCCCCGCCAGATCTGGGGCCAACGTCCTGACTTTC
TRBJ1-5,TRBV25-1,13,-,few,CASAGGGNQPQHF,TGTGCCAGCGCCGGCGGAGGGAATCAGCCCCAGCATTTT
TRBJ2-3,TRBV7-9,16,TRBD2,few,CASSLALASSTDTQYF,TGTGCCAGCAGCTTAGCACTAGCGAGTAGCACAGATACGCAGTATTTT
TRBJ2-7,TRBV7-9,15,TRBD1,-,CASSLNRGRLYEQYF,TGTGCCAGCAGCTTGAACAGGGGCCGACTCTACGAGCAGTACTTC
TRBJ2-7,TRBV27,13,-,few,CASSLADSYEQYF,TGTGCCAGCAGTTTAGCGGACAGCTACGAGCAGTACTTC
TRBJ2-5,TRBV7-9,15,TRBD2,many,CASSFGGGPRETQYF,TGTGCCAGCAGCTTCGGGGGAGGGCCGCGGGAGACCCAGTACTTC